Below are 24 T cell receptor beta chains sequenced from a single sample in a study of blood T cell repertoires in COVID-19. Assay: immunoSEQ multiplex PCR; the TCRdb copy retains only in-frame clones and omits some. Here the sample spans about 260,000 clones, approximately 90% being singletons. Sequencing was carried out using peripheral blood. These receptors all stem from a middle-aged woman with acute or convalescent COVID-19.

The chain recombines TRBV5-6 with TRBJ2-7; weak D call: TRBD2 (6 bases). The ends were cut back, 4 bases at V and 2 bases at J, with 10 bases in the middle. Germline V gene sequence: CDR1 SGHDT, CDR2 YYEEEE. This CDR3 spans 13 amino acids. The CDR3 reads CASSRGLAYEQYV. CDR3 coding DNA: TGTGCCAGCAGCCGGGGACTCGCCTACGAGCAGTACGTC.

The chain employs TRBV18 and TRBJ1-2, with 11 bases identical to TRBD1. Germline values: CDR1 KGHSH, CDR2 LQKENI. J gave up 8 bases and V 3 bases, and 11 bases lay outside the gene matches. This CDR3 comprises 16 residues. CDR3 DNA sequence: TGTGCCAGCTCACCCCGTCCGGACAGGGGGCGAAGGGGCTACACCTTC. Translation gives CASSPRPDRGRRGYTF.

With regard to this clone: Its ends do not fully match the called genes, so a read error is possible. V usage is TRBV20-1 and J usage is TRBJ1-2; the D gene is possibly TRBD1 (5 bases). Germline V lookup: CDR1 DFQATT, CDR2 SNEGSKA (reference sequence). The CDR3 has 11 amino acids. The CDR3 is CSARDQPGQAF. The CDR3 bases are TGCAGTGCTAGAGATCAGCCAGGGCAAGCCTTC.

V gene TRBV5-5 combines with J gene TRBJ1-2, with D uncertain. The CDR3 runs to 11 residues. V was shortened by 4 bases and J by 5 bases, with 6 bases between the two germline ends. CDR1 and CDR2 from the germline V gene are SGHKS and YYEKEE (reference sequence). The CDR3: CASSQLYGYTF. In DNA form, the CDR3 reads TGTGCCAGCAGCCAATTGTATGGCTACACCTTC.

V gene TRBV27 combines with J gene TRBJ1-2; TRBD1 is a possible D gene (6 bases). The CDR3 covers 14 residues. Per the germline V gene, CDR1 is MNHEY and CDR2 is SMNVEV (reference sequence). V lost 3 bases, J lost 8 bases, and 16 bases lay in between. CDR3 nucleotides: TGTGCCAGCAGTTTCTTAACCTCGACAGGAGGCTACACCTTC. Its translation is CASSFLTSTGGYTF.

This clone was observed a handful of times. This chain uses TRBV6-6 with TRBJ1-1; D possibly corresponds to TRBD1 (5 bases). The CDR3 length is 12 residues. The V end was cut by 3 bases, the J end by 8 bases, with 10 bases between. The V gene's germline CDR1 is MNHNY and CDR2 SVGAGI (reference sequence). The CDR3 region is CASSYNQGEAFF. The DNA of the CDR3 is TGTGCCAGCAGTTATAACCAGGGCGAAGCTTTCTTT.

This clone came up once. This chain connects TRBV4-1 to TRBJ1-2; a possible D gene is TRBD1 (5 bases). Trimming shortened V by 0 bases and J by 4 bases, and 9 bases separated the two germline ends. In germline, CDR1 is MGHRA, CDR2 YSYEKL. This CDR3 region has 14 residues. CDR3 DNA: TGCGCCAGCAGCCAAGACCGTACAGGCTATGGCTACACCTTC. Protein product: CASSQDRTGYGYTF.

This clone has only a few counts. The chain joins TRBV27 to TRBJ1-1; 12 bases align to TRBD1. Germline-derived CDR1 and CDR2 are MNHEY and SMNVEV (reference sequence). This CDR3 has 14 amino acids. With 4 bases clipped from V and 8 bases from J, the junction kept 5 bases outside the gene matches. The CDR3: CASSSPGTGGEAFF. The CDR3 DNA is TGTGCCAGCAGTTCACCCGGGACAGGGGGCGAAGCTTTCTTT.

The CDR3 nucleotides are TGTGCCAGCGTAGCGGAAAGCACAGATACGCAGTATTTT. Translated: CASVAESTDTQYF. The chain joins TRBV7-8 to TRBJ2-3, with D perhaps TRBD2 (6 bases). CDR3 length: 13 amino acids. CDR1 and CDR2 from the germline V gene are SGHVS and FQNEAQ. With 8 bases removed from V and 0 bases from J, the gap between germline ends came to 9 bases.

The chain has TRBV15 and TRBJ2-2; D gene uncertain. V was cut by 1 base and J by 4 bases, with 13 bases left in between. Germline assignment: CDR1 LNHNV and CDR2 YYDKDF (reference sequence). The CDR3 covers 16 residues. CDR3 protein: CATSRAALVGTGELFF. CDR3 in DNA: TGTGCCACCAGCAGAGCCGCTCTAGTTGGCACCGGGGAGCTGTTTTTT.

J is TRBJ2-2 and V is TRBV3-1 (or the pseudogene TRBV3-2); 11 bases are a match to TRBD2. CDR1 LGHDT and CDR2 YNNKEL come from the germline V gene (reference sequence). V dropped 4 bases and J dropped 6; count of bases not matched to a gene: 7. There are 16 residues in the CDR3. CDR3 residues: CASSPLAGGPAGELFF. CDR3 nucleotide sequence: TGTGCCAGCAGCCCCTTAGCGGGGGGGCCGGCCGGGGAGCTGTTTTTT.

This clone was detected once. The sample contains more than one DNA sequence encoding this CDR3. The chain has TRBV20-1 and TRBJ1-2; D is unresolved. The CDR3 totals 11 residues. Between the trimmed V and J ends, which lost 2 bases and 2 bases, there was a span of 3 bases. From germline, CDR1 is DFQATT and CDR2 SNEGSKA (reference sequence). The CDR3 reads CSARQNYGYTF. The CDR3 DNA follows: TGCAGTGCTAGACAGAACTATGGCTACACCTTC.

This clone was seen a single time. The V and J genes are TRBV14 and TRBJ2-3, with 14 bases matching TRBD2. Germline V lookup: CDR1 SGHDN, CDR2 FVKESK. CDR3 length equals 18 residues. Germline trimming cut 4 bases from V and 2 bases from J; bases unmatched to any gene: 8. The CDR3 reads CASSPHRGLAGATDTQYF. CDR3 bases: TGTGCCAGCAGCCCCCACCGGGGACTAGCGGGGGCCACAGATACGCAGTATTTT.

The rearrangement links TRBV7-2 to TRBJ1-5; D gene ambiguous. The CDR3 spans 15 residues. Looked up from germline, CDR1 is SGHTA and CDR2 is FQGNSA. V was shortened by 2 bases and J by 2 bases, with 10 bases between the two germline ends. This chain's CDR3 is CASSLRGWGNQPQHF. CDR3 bases: TGTGCCAGCAGCTTAAGAGGTTGGGGCAATCAGCCCCAGCATTTT.

This clone has a handful of counts. V usage is TRBV5-1 and J usage is TRBJ1-4, with 8 bases matching TRBD1. Germline V lookup: CDR1 SGHRS, CDR2 YFSETQ. The CDR3 is made up of 14 amino acids. V was clipped by 4 bases and J by 5 bases; unmatched bases: 4. This CDR3 is CASSTRTGNEKLFF. The DNA for the CDR3 is TGCGCCAGCAGCACCCGGACAGGGAATGAAAAACTGTTTTTT.

Regarding this clone: A junction boundary mismatches the germline segment, possibly from a read error. The CDR3, as DNA: TGTGCCACCAGCAGATTCCGGGACTCCAACAATGAGCAGTTCTTC. Protein product: CATSRFRDSNNEQFF. The rearrangement uses TRBV15 and TRBJ2-1; D may be TRBD2 (6 bases). The germline V gene has CDR1 LNHNV and CDR2 YYDKDF (reference sequence). CDR3 length equals 15 residues.

The rearrangement joins TRBV25-1 to TRBJ2-3; TRBD1 aligns across 8 bases. Germline V lookup: CDR1 MGHDK, CDR2 SYGVNS. The CDR3 loop spans 15 amino acids. Trimming took 6 bases from V and 3 from J; bases not matched to a gene: 8. The chain's CDR3 is CASRTTGQGTDTQYF. As DNA, the CDR3 is TGTGCCAGCAGGACGACTGGACAGGGTACAGATACGCAGTATTTT.

Concerning this clone itself: This CDR3 is also generated by other DNA sequences in the sample. J is TRBJ1-2 and V is TRBV27; possible D gene TRBD1, 6 bases. The length of the CDR3 is 13 residues. V lost 3 bases and J lost 5, with 10 bases in between. Germline V gives CDR1 MNHEY, CDR2 SMNVEV (reference sequence). The CDR3 sequence is CASSFGGAYGYTF. Written as DNA, the CDR3 is TGTGCCAGCAGTTTTGGGGGGGCGTATGGCTACACCTTC.

The CDR3 DNA reads TGTGCCAGCAGCCAAGGGCGGGGGGGCGAATACGAGCAGTACGTC. It encodes CASSQGRGGEYEQYV. This chain uses TRBV3-1 (or the pseudogene TRBV3-2) with TRBJ2-7, with TRBD2 matching 9 bases. CDR1 is LGHDT and CDR2 is YNNKEL in the germline V gene (reference sequence). J was trimmed by 4 bases and V by 1 base; bases with no gene match: 5. The CDR3 has 15 amino acids.

The chain is built from TRBV7-9 and TRBJ1-5; D remains ambiguous. The CDR3 sequence is 14 residues long. Germline-derived CDR1 and CDR2 are SEHNR and FQNEAQ (reference sequence). V lost 1 base and J lost 6, with 10 bases in between. The CDR3 sequence: CASSLGGILQPQHF. As DNA, the CDR3 is TGTGCCAGCAGCTTAGGAGGGATCCTTCAGCCCCAGCATTTT.

The V call is TRBV24-1, the J call TRBJ2-3; TRBD2 might be the D (6 bases). CDR3 length: 16 residues. V was shortened by 4 bases and J by 0 bases, with 13 bases between the two germline ends. Germline-derived CDR1 and CDR2 are KGHDR and SFDVKD. The CDR3 coding sequence is TGTGCCACCAGTGACCCCCAGGAGGGGAGCACAGATACGCAGTATTTT. It is translated as CATSDPQEGSTDTQYF.

CDR3 amino acids: CASSPEGARANEKLFF. The CDR3 region has the DNA TGTGCCAGCAGCCCCGAGGGGGCGAGGGCTAATGAAAAACTGTTTTTT. The genes are TRBV9 and TRBJ1-4; TRBD1 matches at 7 bases. V lost 4 bases to trimming and J lost 3 bases; unmatched junction nucleotides: 9. Germline lookup yields CDR1 SGDLS and CDR2 YYNGEE. This CDR3 is 16 amino acids long.

V usage is TRBV2 and J usage is TRBJ1-1; D uncertain. V was clipped by 6 bases and J by 2 bases, with 10 bases between them. CDR1 is SNHLY, CDR2 FYNNEI, per germline. This CDR3 has 13 residues. CDR3 nucleotides: TGTGCCAGCAGAGACGACACTAACACTGAAGCTTTCTTT. Protein: CASRDDTNTEAFF.

The J gene is TRBJ2-6, the V gene TRBV30, with a possible D match to TRBD1 (5 bases). V was trimmed by 4 bases and J by 0 bases, leaving 10 bases between them. Germline lookup yields CDR1 GTSNPN and CDR2 SVGIG (reference sequence). The length of the CDR3 is 15 residues. CDR3 loop: CAWTQGYSGANVLTF. CDR3 bases: TGTGCCTGGACTCAGGGTTACTCTGGGGCCAACGTCCTGACTTTC. The complete variable domain, with remaining parts taken from reference TRBV30 and TRBJ2-6, reads SQTIHQWPATLVQPVGSPLSLECTVEGTSNPNLYWYRQAAGRGLQLLFYSVGIGQISSEVPQNLSASRPQDRQFILSSKKLLLSDSGFYLCAWTQGYSGANVLTFGAGSRLTVL.